These 17 T cell receptor beta chains were all obtained from the same sample, sequenced in a study of T cells in Graves' hyperthyroidism and ophthalmopathy (dated 2019 in TCRdb). Library preparation was by multiplex PCR. The instrument was an Illumina HiSeq 2000. The TCR beta CDR3 regions were amplified from the RNA transcripts. For the first round of RT-PCR on the TCR CDR3, the HTBI primer set was used together with the Qiagen OneStep RT-PCR kit. TCRdb cleaned the public reads at Q25 with fastp, built clones with MiXCR and kept in-frame beta chains. Here each entry gathers all rows of one CDR3 protein and keeps the most common genes and DNA. Within this sample are approximately 600,000 distinct CDR3 sequences, with 15% to 20% of them counted one time only. The ten largest make up 3% to 4.5% of the sample. Sequenced: blood. These receptors all come from a woman aged 30 to 39 with Graves' hyperthyroidism.

This clonotype was detected many times. The V gene is TRBV13, the J gene TRBJ2-7; 11 bases fit TRBD1. V was pared by 6 bases and J by 5 bases, with 6 bases of the junction left unmatched. Germline CDR1 and CDR2: PRHDT and FYEKMQ (reference sequence). The CDR3 contains 14 residues. The CDR3 bases are TGTGCCAGCAGGTCGGGACAGGGGGAACACGAGCAGTACTTC. As protein: CASRSGQGEHEQYF.

At least ten counts were recorded for this clonotype. J is TRBJ2-1 and V is TRBV11-3; D remains ambiguous. The germline V gene has CDR1 SGHNT and CDR2 YENEEA. There are 12 residues in the CDR3. V gave up 5 bases and J gave up 8 bases, with 10 bases separating them. The CDR3 reads CASSQLGYEQFF. CDR3 bases: TGTGCCAGCAGCCAATTGGGCTATGAGCAGTTCTTC.

In its sample, this clonotype was seen many times. The chain is built from TRBV7-2 and TRBJ2-5; the D gene could be TRBD1 or TRBD2 (5 bases each). The V gene lost 1 base and the J gene lost 4 bases, with 10 bases spanning the gap. Germline CDR1 SGHTA, CDR2 FQGNSA. CDR3 size: 14 residues. The CDR3 bases are TGTGCCAGCAGCTTAGGGGGACGGGGAGAGACCCAGTACTTC. Protein: CASSLGGRGETQYF.

The table lists this clonotype with many counts. The rearrangement links TRBV3-1 to TRBJ2-1; no reliable D call. The CDR3 runs to 12 residues. The germline V gene encodes CDR1 LGHDT and CDR2 YNNKEL (reference sequence). The germline V and J ends were trimmed by 3 bases and 4 bases, with 4 bases remaining between them. In DNA form, the CDR3 reads TGTGCCAGCAGCCAGAAATACAATGAGCAGTTCTTC. It encodes CASSQKYNEQFF.

This chain links TRBV5-4 with TRBJ1-2; the match to TRBD1 covers 7 bases. This CDR3 is built from 14 residues. The germline V gene has CDR1 SGHNT and CDR2 YYREEE (reference sequence). J was trimmed by 8 bases and V by 4 bases; bases with no gene match: 11. CDR3 DNA: TGTGCCAGCAGCGCTGACAGGGATGGCTGGGGCTACACCTTC. It specifies CASSADRDGWGYTF.

The V and J genes are TRBV20-1 and TRBJ2-3, with D perhaps TRBD1 (6 bases). Germline V gene sequence: CDR1 DFQATT, CDR2 SNEGSKA (reference sequence). This CDR3 region has 15 residues. V dropped 1 base and J dropped 5 bases, with 16 bases sitting between them. The CDR3 nucleotides are TGCAGTGCTAGAGTAGGCAGGGGATTCCGAGATACGCAGTATTTT. Translated: CSARVGRGFRDTQYF.

This clonotype was seen only a few times. This rearrangement joins TRBV6-2 or TRBV6-3 to TRBJ1-2; D gene uncertain. Trimming removed 6 bases from V and 2 bases from J, with 10 bases in between. CDR1 and CDR2 (germline): MNHEY, SVGEGT. This CDR3 has 13 residues. CDR3: CASRPTPNYGYTF. CDR3 DNA sequence: TGTGCCAGCAGACCGACCCCCAACTATGGCTACACCTTC.

The chain combines TRBV20-1 with TRBJ2-7; tentatively, D is TRBD1 (5 bases). Trimming removed 3 bases at V and 2 bases at J, with 17 bases between. Per germline, CDR1 DFQATT and CDR2 SNEGSKA (reference sequence). This CDR3 is 15 amino acids long. The CDR3 reads CSARVVGAATYEQYF. DNA for the CDR3: TGCAGTGCTAGGGTTGTAGGGGCAGCAACCTACGAGCAGTACTTC.

The sample holds many counts of this clonotype. This chain joins TRBV27 and TRBJ2-3; D is perhaps TRBD1 (6 bases). V gave up 6 bases and J gave up 3 bases, with 10 bases separating them. The CDR3 spans 13 residues. CDR1 is MNHEY and CDR2 is SMNVEV in the germline V gene (reference sequence). CDR3 DNA sequence: TGTGCCAGCAGGAGGACAGAAACAGATACGCAGTATTTT. It encodes CASRRTETDTQYF.

The gene calls are TRBV19 and TRBJ1-3; D unclear. This CDR3 is 12 amino acids long. Trimming stripped 8 bases from V and 4 bases from J, with 9 bases between. Looked up from germline, CDR1 is LNHDA and CDR2 is SQIVND (reference sequence). The CDR3, as DNA: TGTGCCAGTCAAGGGAACGGAAACACCATATATTTT. Translating it yields CASQGNGNTIYF.

This clonotype has ten or more counts. The V call is TRBV27, the J call TRBJ2-2, with D unresolved. Germline V gene lookup returns CDR1 MNHEY and CDR2 SMNVEV (reference sequence). The length of the CDR3 is 16 residues. Deletions cut 3 bases from V and 3 bases from J, with 14 bases between. Here the CDR3 DNA reads TGTGCCAGCAGTTTGGAGAAGGACGGACACACCGGGGAGCTGTTTTTT. Translated: CASSLEKDGHTGELFF.

There are many counts of this clonotype. The DNA of the CDR3 is TGTGCCAGCAACGACAGCCCCTACGAGCAGTACTTC. It codes for CASNDSPYEQYF. The gene calls are TRBV11-2 and TRBJ2-7, with D possibly being TRBD1 (5 bases). Trimming took off 7 bases at V and 2 bases at J, with 9 bases between the two ends. Per germline, CDR1 SGHAT and CDR2 FQNNGV. This CDR3 region has 12 residues.

This clonotype was detected only a few times. The chain couples TRBV5-1 to TRBJ1-1; 7 nucleotides agree with TRBD1. From germline, CDR1 is SGHRS and CDR2 YFSETQ. The CDR3 extends over 15 amino acids. V shed 3 bases, J shed 1 base, and the junction held 6 bases outside the gene matches. The CDR3 loop reads CASSSWTGPNTEAFF. The CDR3 region has the DNA TGCGCCAGCAGCTCCTGGACAGGTCCGAACACTGAAGCTTTCTTT.

In nucleotides, the CDR3 is TGTGCCACCAGCAGCTGGGGCAGGGGCCCTAATGAAAAACTGTTTTTT. Translated, it gives CATSSWGRGPNEKLFF. This sequence joins TRBV15 and TRBJ1-4; tentatively, D is TRBD1 (6 bases). Trimming cost V 3 bases and J 3 bases, with 14 bases left between them. This CDR3 region has 16 residues. CDR1 is LNHNV, CDR2 YYDKDF, per germline (reference sequence).

This rearrangement joins TRBV29-1 to TRBJ2-7; D is unclear. From germline, CDR1 is SQVTM and CDR2 ANQGSEA. V was cut by 4 bases and J by 4 bases, with 17 bases left in between. The CDR3 extends over 14 amino acids. The CDR3 spells CSVAFWGESYEQYF. CDR3 nucleotide sequence: TGCAGCGTTGCGTTTTGGGGTGAGAGTTACGAGCAGTACTTC.

This clonotype was seen more than once but under ten times. This rearrangement joins TRBV11-2 to TRBJ2-1; D uncertain. CDR1 is SGHAT and CDR2 is FQNNGV in the germline V gene. The CDR3 is 17 amino acids. Trimming left V 1 base short and J 1 base short, with 14 bases between. This CDR3 reads CASSLVRADPSYNEQFF. CDR3 DNA: TGTGCCAGCAGCTTAGTTAGGGCAGACCCTTCCTACAATGAGCAGTTCTTC.

This clonotype was counted ten times or more. CDR3 loop: CASNPDNYEQYF. As DNA, the CDR3 is TGTGCCAGCAACCCCGACAACTACGAGCAGTACTTC. V is TRBV2 and J is TRBJ2-7; no clear D. V was shortened by 7 bases and J by 3 bases, with 10 bases between the two germline ends. This CDR3 contains 12 residues. Germline V lookup: CDR1 SNHLY, CDR2 FYNNEI.